This T cell receptor beta chain was obtained from a study of T cells after yellow fever vaccination. Study as a whole: Researchers used SMART-Seq v4 Ultra Low Input to prepare fractions that had low cell numbers.

Whole-study results and caveats: A large majority of primary-vaccination clones showed up again after the booster (approximately 96% CD4, 75% to 90% CD8). Some clonotypes were seen in both the CD4 and the CD8 compartments. These made up a small share and likely arose from convergent recombination.

TCRdb re-called the 5' RACE reads with MiXCR, one entry per CDR3 protein. Seen here are 360,000 or so distinct CDR3 sequences, under 14% observed once, and the top ten hold less than 20%. CDR1 is SGDLS and CDR2 is YYNGEE in the germline V gene. The V end lost 3 bases, the J end lost 6 bases, and 6 bases lay between the germline ends. The CDR3 consists of 12 residues. Worth noting for this clonotype: Its antigen remains unknown.

The TCR sequence derives from a man between 18 and 29 years old who received the YFV17D yellow fever vaccine. The chain links TRBV9 to TRBJ1-4, with D possibly being TRBD1 (5 bases). The source material was PBMCs, sampled on the day of the first yellow fever vaccination. The CDR3 nucleotides read TGTGCCAGCAGCGCCAGGGATGAAAAACTGTTTTTT. Translating it yields CASSARDEKLFF.